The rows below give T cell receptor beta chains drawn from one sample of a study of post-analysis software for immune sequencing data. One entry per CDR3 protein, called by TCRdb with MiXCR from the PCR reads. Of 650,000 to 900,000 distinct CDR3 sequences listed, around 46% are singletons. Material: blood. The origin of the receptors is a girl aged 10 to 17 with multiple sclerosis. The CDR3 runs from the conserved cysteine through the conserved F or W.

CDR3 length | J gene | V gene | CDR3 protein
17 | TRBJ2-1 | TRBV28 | CASSLTPRPSSYNEQFF
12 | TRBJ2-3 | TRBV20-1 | CSASGYTDTQYF
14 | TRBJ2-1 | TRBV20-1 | CSVLRLANYNEQFF
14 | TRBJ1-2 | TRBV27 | CASSLGQGARGYTF
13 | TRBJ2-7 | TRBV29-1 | CSVSKGAVYEQYF
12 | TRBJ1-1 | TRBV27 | CASSKTGREAFF
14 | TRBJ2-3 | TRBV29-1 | CSVADLLSTDTQYF
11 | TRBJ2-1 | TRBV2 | CASQYGNEQFF
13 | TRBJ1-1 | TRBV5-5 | CASLRQGHTEAFF
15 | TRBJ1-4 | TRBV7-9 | CASSLDGQGNEKLFF
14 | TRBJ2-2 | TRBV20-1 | CSARLAGLGGELFF
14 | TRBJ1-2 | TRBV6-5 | CASTRGEGSHGYTF
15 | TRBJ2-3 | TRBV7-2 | CASNRDFLIADTQYF
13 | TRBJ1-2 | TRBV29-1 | CSVRTSTNYGYTF
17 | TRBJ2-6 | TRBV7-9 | CASSLQAAPSGANVRTF
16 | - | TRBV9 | CASSATSGRAVETQYF
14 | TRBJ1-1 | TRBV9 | CASSVRGTDTEAFF
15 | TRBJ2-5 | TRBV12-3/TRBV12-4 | CASSPFVSGKETQYF
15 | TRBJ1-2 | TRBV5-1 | CASSLDGRDTYGYTF
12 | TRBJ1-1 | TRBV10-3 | CAIGQRDTEAFF
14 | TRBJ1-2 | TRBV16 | CASSQYWVADGYTF
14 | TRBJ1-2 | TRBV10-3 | CAISEVTNSYGYTF
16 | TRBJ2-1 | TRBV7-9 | CASSFLTSGREMEQFF
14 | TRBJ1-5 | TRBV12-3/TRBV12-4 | CASSFGGVSQPQHF
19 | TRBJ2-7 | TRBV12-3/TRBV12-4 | CASSKSLLTSSKPYNEQYF
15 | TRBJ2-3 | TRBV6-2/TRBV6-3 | CASSYRPDSTDTQYF
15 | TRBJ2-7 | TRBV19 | CASSEKTGVIYEQYF
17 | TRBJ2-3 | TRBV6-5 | CASSYKPGLAGTDTQYF
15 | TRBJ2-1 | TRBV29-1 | CSVESLAPSYNEQFF
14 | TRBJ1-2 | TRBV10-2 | CASSESGQTYGYTF
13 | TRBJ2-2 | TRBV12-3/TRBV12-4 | CASGTQNTGELFF
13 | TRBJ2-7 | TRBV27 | CASSPTGVNEQYF
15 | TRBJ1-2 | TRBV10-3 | CAISESLARGDGYTF
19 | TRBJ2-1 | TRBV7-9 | CASSLVVLAGGPRIYEQFF
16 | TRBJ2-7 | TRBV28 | CASSPEYRGRLHEQYF